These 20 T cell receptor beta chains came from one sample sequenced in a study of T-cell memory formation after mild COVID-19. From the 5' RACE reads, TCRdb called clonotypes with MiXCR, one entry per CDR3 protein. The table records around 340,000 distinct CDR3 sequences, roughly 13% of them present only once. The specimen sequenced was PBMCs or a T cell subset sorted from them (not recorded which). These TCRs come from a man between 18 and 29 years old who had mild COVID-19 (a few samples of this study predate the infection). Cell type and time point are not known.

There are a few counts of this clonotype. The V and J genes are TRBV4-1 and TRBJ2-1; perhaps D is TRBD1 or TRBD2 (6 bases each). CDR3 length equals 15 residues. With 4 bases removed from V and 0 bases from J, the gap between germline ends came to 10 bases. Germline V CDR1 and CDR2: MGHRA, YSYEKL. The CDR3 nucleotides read TGCGCCAGCAGCCGGGGGGCGGCCTCCTACAATGAGCAGTTCTTC. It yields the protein CASSRGAASYNEQFF.

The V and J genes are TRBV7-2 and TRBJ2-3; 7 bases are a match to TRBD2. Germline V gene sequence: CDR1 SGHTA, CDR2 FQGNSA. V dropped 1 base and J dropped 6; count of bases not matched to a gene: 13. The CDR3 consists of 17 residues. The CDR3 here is CASSLVSSGAVIDTQYF. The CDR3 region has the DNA TGTGCCAGCAGCTTAGTTTCCAGCGGGGCAGTCATCGATACGCAGTATTTT.

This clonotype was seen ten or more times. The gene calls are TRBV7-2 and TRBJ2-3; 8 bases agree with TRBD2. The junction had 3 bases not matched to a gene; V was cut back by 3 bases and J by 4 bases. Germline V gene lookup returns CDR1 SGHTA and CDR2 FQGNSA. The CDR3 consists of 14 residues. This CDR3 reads CASSLSGGADTQYF. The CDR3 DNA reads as TGTGCCAGCAGCTTGTCCGGGGGGGCAGATACGCAGTATTTT.

The CDR3 nucleotides are TGTGCCAGCAGCCCAACCCAGGGACTAGCTGGCAATGAGCAGTTCTTC. It codes for CASSPTQGLAGNEQFF. J is TRBJ2-1 and V is TRBV7-7; 9 bases align to TRBD2. Trimming removed 5 bases from V and 6 bases from J; junction bases left unmatched: 11. The CDR3 is 16 amino acids. From germline, CDR1 is SSHAT and CDR2 FNYEAQ (reference sequence). Filled out from reference TRBV7-7 and TRBJ2-1, the complete variable domain reads GAGVSQSPRYKVTKRGQDVTLRCDPISSHATLYWYQQALGQGPEFLTYFNYEAQPDKSGLPSDRFSAERPEGSISTLTIQRTEQRDSAMYRCASSPTQGLAGNEQFFGPGTRLTVL.

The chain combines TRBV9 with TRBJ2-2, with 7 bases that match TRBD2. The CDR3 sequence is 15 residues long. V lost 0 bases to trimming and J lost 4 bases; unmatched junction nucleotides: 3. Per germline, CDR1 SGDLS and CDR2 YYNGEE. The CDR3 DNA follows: TGTGCCAGCAGCGTAGGGGGGGGAGCCACCGGGGAGCTGTTTTTT. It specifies CASSVGGGATGELFF.

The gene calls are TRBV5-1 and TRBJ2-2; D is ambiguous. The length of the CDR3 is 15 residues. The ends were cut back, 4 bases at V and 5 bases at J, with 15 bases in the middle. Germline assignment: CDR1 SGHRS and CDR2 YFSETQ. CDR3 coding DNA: TGCGCCAGCAGCATGGTGGACGGTAGTACCGGGGAGCTGTTTTTT. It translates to CASSMVDGSTGELFF.

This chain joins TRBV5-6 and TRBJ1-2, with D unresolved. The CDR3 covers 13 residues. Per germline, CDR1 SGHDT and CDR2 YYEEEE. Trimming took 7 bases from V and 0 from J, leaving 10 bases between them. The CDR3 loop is CASLGGSNYGYTF. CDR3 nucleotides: TGTGCCAGCCTAGGAGGCTCTAACTATGGCTACACCTTC.

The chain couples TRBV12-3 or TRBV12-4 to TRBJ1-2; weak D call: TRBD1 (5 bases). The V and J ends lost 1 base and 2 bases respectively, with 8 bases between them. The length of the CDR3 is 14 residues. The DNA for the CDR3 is TGTGCCAGCAGTTTAGGGGGGGAGAACTATGGCTACACCTTC. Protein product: CASSLGGENYGYTF.

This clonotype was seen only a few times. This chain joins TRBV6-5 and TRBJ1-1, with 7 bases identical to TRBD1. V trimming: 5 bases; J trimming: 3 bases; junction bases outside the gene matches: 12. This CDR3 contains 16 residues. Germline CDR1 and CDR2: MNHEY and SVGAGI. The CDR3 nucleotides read TGTGCCAGCAGTGGGTCAGGGGGGCGCGGAGACACTGAAGCTTTCTTT. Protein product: CASSGSGGRGDTEAFF.

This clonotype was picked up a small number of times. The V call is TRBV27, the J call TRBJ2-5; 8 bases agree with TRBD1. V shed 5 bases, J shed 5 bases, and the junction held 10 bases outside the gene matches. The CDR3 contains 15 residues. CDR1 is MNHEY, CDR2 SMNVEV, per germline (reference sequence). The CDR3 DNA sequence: TGTGCCAGCAGTCGTCTAGGACAGGGCCGGGAGACCCAGTACTTC. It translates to CASSRLGQGRETQYF.

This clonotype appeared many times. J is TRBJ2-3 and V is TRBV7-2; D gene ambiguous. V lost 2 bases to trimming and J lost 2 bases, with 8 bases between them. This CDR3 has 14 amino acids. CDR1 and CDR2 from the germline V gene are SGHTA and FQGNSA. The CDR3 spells CASSLYGPTDTQYF. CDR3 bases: TGTGCCAGCAGCTTATACGGCCCCACAGATACGCAGTATTTT. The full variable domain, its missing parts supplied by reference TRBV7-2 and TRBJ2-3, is GAGVSQSPSNKVTEKGKDVELRCDPISGHTALYWYRQSLGQGLEFLIYFQGNSAPDKSGLPSDRFSAERTGGSVSTLTIQRTQQEDSAVYLCASSLYGPTDTQYFGPGTRLTVL.

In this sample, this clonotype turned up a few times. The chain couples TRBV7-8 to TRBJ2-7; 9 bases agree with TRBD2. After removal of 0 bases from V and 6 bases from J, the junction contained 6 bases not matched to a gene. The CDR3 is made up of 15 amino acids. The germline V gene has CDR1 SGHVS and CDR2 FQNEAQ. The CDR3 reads CASSLATGGGVEQYV. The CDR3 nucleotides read TGTGCCAGCAGCTTAGCGACGGGCGGGGGGGTCGAGCAGTACGTC.

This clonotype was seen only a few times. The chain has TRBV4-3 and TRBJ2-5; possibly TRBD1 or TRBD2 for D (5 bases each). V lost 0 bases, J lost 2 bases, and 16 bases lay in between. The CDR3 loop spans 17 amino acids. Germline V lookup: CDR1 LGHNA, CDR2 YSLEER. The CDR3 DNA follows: TGCGCCAGCAGCCAAGATCGGAGAGGGGTATTACAAGAGACCCAGTACTTC. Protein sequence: CASSQDRRGVLQETQYF.

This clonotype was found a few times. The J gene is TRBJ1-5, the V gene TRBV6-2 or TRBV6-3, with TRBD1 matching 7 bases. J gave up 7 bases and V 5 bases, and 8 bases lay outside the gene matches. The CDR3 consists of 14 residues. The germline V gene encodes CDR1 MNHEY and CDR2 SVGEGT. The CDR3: CASSPTGQLQPQHF. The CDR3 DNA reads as TGTGCCAGCAGTCCTACGGGACAGCTGCAGCCCCAGCATTTT.

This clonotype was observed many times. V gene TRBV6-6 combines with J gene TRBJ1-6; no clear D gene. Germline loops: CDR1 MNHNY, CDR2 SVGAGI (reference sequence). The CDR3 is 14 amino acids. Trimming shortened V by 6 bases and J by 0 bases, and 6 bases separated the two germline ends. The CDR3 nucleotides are TGTGCCAGCAGCCCTAGCTCCTATAATTCACCCCTCCACTTT. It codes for CASSPSSYNSPLHF.

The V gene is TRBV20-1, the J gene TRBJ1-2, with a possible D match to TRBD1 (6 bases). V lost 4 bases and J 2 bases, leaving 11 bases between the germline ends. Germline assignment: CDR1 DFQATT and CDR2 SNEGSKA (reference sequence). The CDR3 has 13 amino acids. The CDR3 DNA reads TGCAGTGCTACCACTACAGGGAACTATGGCTACACCTTC. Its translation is CSATTTGNYGYTF.

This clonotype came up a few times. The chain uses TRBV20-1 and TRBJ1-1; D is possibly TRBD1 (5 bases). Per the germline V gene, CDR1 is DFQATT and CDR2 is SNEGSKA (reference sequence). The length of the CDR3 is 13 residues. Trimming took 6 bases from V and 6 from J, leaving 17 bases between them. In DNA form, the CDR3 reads TGCAGTGCCCCAAAACGGAGGGACTCTGAAGCTTTCTTT. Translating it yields CSAPKRRDSEAFF.

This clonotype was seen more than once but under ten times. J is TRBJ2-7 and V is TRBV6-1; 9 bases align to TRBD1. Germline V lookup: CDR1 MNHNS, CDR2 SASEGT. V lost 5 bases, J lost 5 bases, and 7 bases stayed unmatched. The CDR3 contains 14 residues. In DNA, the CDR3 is TGTGCCAGCAGTACTACAGGGGGCGGCGACGAGCAGTACTTC. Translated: CASSTTGGGDEQYF.

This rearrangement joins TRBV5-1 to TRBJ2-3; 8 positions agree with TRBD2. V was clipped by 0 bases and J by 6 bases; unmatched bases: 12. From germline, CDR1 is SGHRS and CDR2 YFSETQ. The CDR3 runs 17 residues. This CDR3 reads CASSLALSGGREDTQYF. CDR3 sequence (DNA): TGCGCCAGCAGCTTGGCCCTCTCGGGGGGGCGGGAGGATACGCAGTATTTT.

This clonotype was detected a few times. DNA for the CDR3: TGTGCCAGCTCACCGGGGGGCCCGATTCAAGAGACCCAGTACTTC. Its translation: CASSPGGPIQETQYF. The chain links TRBV18 to TRBJ2-5; either TRBD1 or TRBD2 may fit D (6 bases each). Germline-derived CDR1 and CDR2 are KGHSH and LQKENI. This CDR3 spans 15 amino acids. Trimming took off 3 bases at V and 2 bases at J, with 13 bases between the two ends.